This TCR beta chain was recovered during a study of T cells in Graves' hyperthyroidism and ophthalmopathy. There were TCR beta CDR3 regions amplified from RNA transcripts. HTBI primers drove first-round RT-PCR of the TCR CDR3. TCRdb reprocessed the multiplex PCR reads via MiXCR and lists one record per CDR3 protein. The sample lists approximately 620,000 distinct CDR3 sequences, about 15% occurring once. Germline lookup yields CDR1 SGHTS and CDR2 YDEGEE. The V end lost 4 bases, the J end lost 4 bases, and 33 bases lay between the germline ends. The CDR3 is 20 amino acids. Worth noting for this clonotype: The antigen remains undetermined.

The study's findings and limits: Blood also carried most thyroid clonotypes expanded above 0.001.

Source material: blood. The gene calls are TRBV5-8 and TRBJ2-7; D is possibly TRBD2 (6 bases). The TCR originated in a woman in her thirties with Graves' hyperthyroidism that later progressed to Graves' ophthalmopathy. The CDR3 here is CASSGGIWSTVSGVRYEQYF. Here the CDR3 DNA reads TGTGCCAGCAGCGGCGGAATATGGTCTACGGTTAGCGGTGTAAGGTACGAGCAGTACTTC.